This TCR beta chain was sequenced in a study of blood T cell repertoires in COVID-19. On the study more broadly: The study drew acute and convalescent COVID-19 samples from the United States, Italy and Spain.

The assay was immunoSEQ multiplex PCR, and TCRdb's table has in-frame clones only and misses some. The sample lists about 200,000 clones, roughly nine tenths occurring once. Only one count was recorded for this clone. The germline V and J ends were trimmed by 1 base and 5 bases, with 17 bases remaining between them. This CDR3 contains 16 residues. CDR1 is SGHTA, CDR2 FQGNSA, per germline. The TCR was taken from a woman younger than 45 with acute COVID-19. The rearrangement links TRBV7-2 to TRBJ1-2; maybe TRBD1 (6 bases). The sequencing input was PBMCs or T cells enriched from blood (not recorded which). This CDR3 reads CASSLGGTGRLYGYTF. The CDR3 coding sequence is TGTGCCAGCAGCTTAGGTGGCACAGGGAGATTGTATGGCTACACCTTC.